This T cell receptor (beta chain) was sequenced during a study of cytomegalovirus exposure and HLA in healthy donors. A multiplex PCR was run with 60 Vbeta primers and 13 Jbeta primers. Sequenced by immunoSEQ multiplex PCR; TCRdb stores in-frame clones only, minus some. The repertoire holds 100,000 to 150,000 clones, with about 75% as singletons. The CDR3 consists of 15 residues. CDR1 is KGHSH and CDR2 is LQKENI in the germline V gene. V lost 5 bases to trimming and J lost 4 bases; unmatched junction nucleotides: 4. The source is a man aged 55 to 70 in good health and CMV-seropositive. The specimen sequenced was PBMCs. V gene TRBV18 combines with J gene TRBJ2-1; 11 bases align to TRBD2. This CDR3 is CASSSGTSGYNEQFF. CDR3 nucleotide sequence: TGTGCCAGCTCATCCGGGACTAGCGGTTACAATGAGCAGTTCTTC.